These 28 T cell receptor beta chains came from one sample sequenced in a study of cytotoxic CD8 clonotypes in ibrutinib-treated CLL. Profiling relied on immunoSEQ multiplex PCR, and the TCRdb table lists in-frame clones only, not all of them. The sample lists about 24,000 clones, roughly 70% occurring once. The input for sequencing was PBMCs, taken after 12 months of ibrutinib treatment. All receptors derive from a human donor with chronic lymphocytic leukemia.

The chain combines TRBV6-1 with TRBJ2-5, with D hard to call. Trimming left V 1 base short and J 0 bases short, with 3 bases between. The CDR3 has 13 residues. The germline gives CDR1 MNHNS, CDR2 SASEGT. CDR3 DNA: TGTGCCAGCAGTGAAGTCTACCAAGAGACCCAGTACTTC. It yields the protein CASSEVYQETQYF.

This clone turned up a few times. This chain joins TRBV5-1 and TRBJ1-6, with 8 bases identical to TRBD1. The germline CDR1 and CDR2 sequences are SGHRS and YFSETQ. The CDR3 has 15 amino acids. J gave up 7 bases and V 4 bases, and 7 bases lay outside the gene matches. The CDR3 DNA reads as TGCGCCAGCAGCGCCGCCCAGGGGGCAAATTCACCCCTCCACTTT. Translated: CASSAAQGANSPLHF.

This sequence joins TRBV6-6 and TRBJ2-1; no clear D gene. Germline loops: CDR1 MNHNY, CDR2 SVGAGI (reference sequence). Trimming shortened V by 5 bases and J by 0 bases, and 8 bases separated the two germline ends. The length of the CDR3 is 14 residues. The CDR3 is CASSLTSSYNEQFF. The DNA for the CDR3 is TGTGCCAGCAGTCTTACCAGCTCCTACAATGAGCAGTTCTTC.

V and J are TRBV4-2 and TRBJ2-7, with D perhaps matching TRBD2 (6 bases). V was pared by 4 bases and J by 2 bases, with 15 bases between. Germline loops: CDR1 LGHNA, CDR2 YNFKEQ. This CDR3 comprises 15 residues. The chain's CDR3 is CASSPGLNLAYEQYF. Written as DNA, the CDR3 is TGTGCCAGCAGCCCGGGACTTAACTTGGCCTACGAGCAGTACTTC.

This sequence joins TRBV11-2 and TRBJ2-5, with a possible D match to TRBD2 (5 bases). CDR1 is SGHAT, CDR2 FQNNGV, per germline. This CDR3 has 15 amino acids. V lost 5 bases and J 2 bases, leaving 15 bases between the germline ends. The CDR3 region is CASSRRVGIQETQYF. The DNA of the CDR3 is TGTGCCAGCAGCCGCCGCGTCGGGATTCAAGAGACCCAGTACTTC.

V is TRBV6-5 and J is TRBJ2-2, with a tentative D call TRBD2 (5 bases). Germline V gives CDR1 MNHEY, CDR2 SVGAGI. The CDR3 covers 15 residues. With 5 bases removed from V and 0 bases from J, the gap between germline ends came to 10 bases. CDR3 amino acids: CASSRSGANTGELFF. CDR3 coding DNA: TGTGCCAGCAGTCGCAGCGGTGCGAACACCGGGGAGCTGTTTTTT.

This clone qualifies as medium-sized. This chain joins TRBV6-1 and TRBJ1-1; TRBD1 matches at 8 bases. With 6 bases clipped from V and 5 bases from J, the junction kept 5 bases outside the gene matches. The CDR3 spans 13 residues. Germline V lookup: CDR1 MNHNS, CDR2 SASEGT. The CDR3 DNA reads TGTGCCAGCAGAATGCAGGGGGCTACTGAAGCTTTCTTT. It specifies CASRMQGATEAFF.

The chain employs TRBV30 and TRBJ2-1; D unclear. The CDR3 sequence is 11 residues long. Trimming took 0 bases from V and 10 from J, leaving 7 bases between them. The germline CDR1 and CDR2 sequences are GTSNPN and SVGIG (reference sequence). The CDR3: CAWSVSGEQFF. Written as DNA, the CDR3 is TGTGCCTGGAGTGTAAGTGGAGAGCAGTTCTTC.

This clone appeared once. The chain employs TRBV28 and TRBJ2-2, with D perhaps given as TRBD1 or TRBD2 (5 bases each). Germline V gene sequence: CDR1 MDHEN, CDR2 SYDVKM. This CDR3 comprises 16 residues. V was pared by 2 bases and J by 3 bases, with 13 bases between. The DNA of the CDR3 is TGTGCCAGCAGTTTAGGGGAAGGGACGTACACCGGGGAGCTGTTTTTT. Its protein is CASSLGEGTYTGELFF.

The rearrangement links TRBV19 to TRBJ2-7, with 12 nucleotides matching TRBD2. With 5 bases clipped from V and 6 bases from J, the junction kept 8 bases outside the gene matches. The CDR3 spans 15 residues. Germline CDR1 and CDR2: LNHDA and SQIVND (reference sequence). In nucleotides, the CDR3 is TGTGCCAGTAGTGGAACTAGCGGGGGGCCCTCCGAGCAGTACTTC. Protein sequence: CASSGTSGGPSEQYF.

V usage is TRBV2 and J usage is TRBJ1-5; 7 positions match TRBD1. CDR1 and CDR2 (germline): SNHLY, FYNNEI. Germline trimming cut 7 bases from V and 6 bases from J; bases unmatched to any gene: 9. The CDR3 is 14 residues long. CDR3 sequence (DNA): TGTGCCAGCACTCGCGAGGGGGCGGGTCAGCCCCAGCATTTT. Translating it yields CASTREGAGQPQHF.

The chain has TRBV11-3 and TRBJ2-7; 13 positions match TRBD2. Per germline, CDR1 SGHNT and CDR2 YENEEA. The V and J ends lost 4 bases and 2 bases, in that order; junction bases with no gene match: 2. The length of the CDR3 is 15 residues. This CDR3 is CASSSGLAGAYEQYF. The CDR3 DNA follows: TGTGCCAGCAGCTCCGGACTAGCGGGGGCCTACGAGCAGTACTTC.

There are a few counts of this clone. V is TRBV10-2 and J is TRBJ1-1; D is possibly TRBD1 (5 bases). Looked up from germline, CDR1 is WSHSY and CDR2 is SAAADI. CDR3 length: 13 residues. The V and J ends lost 8 bases and 4 bases respectively, with 14 bases between them. CDR3 coding DNA: TGCGCCAGCGGAACAACGGGGGGCACTGAAGCTTTCTTT. It is translated as CASGTTGGTEAFF.

The chain is built from TRBV29-1 and TRBJ2-7; no clear D gene. Germline V gene lookup returns CDR1 SQVTM and CDR2 ANQGSEA. The germline V and J ends were trimmed by 5 bases and 4 bases, with 6 bases remaining between them. The CDR3 is 10 amino acids. Here the CDR3 reads CSVREYEQYF. The CDR3 DNA reads as TGCAGCGTTCGAGAATACGAGCAGTACTTC.

This clone appeared once. The rearrangement links TRBV6-5 to TRBJ2-5; 8 nucleotides agree with TRBD1. Germline trimming cut 0 bases from V and 2 bases from J; bases unmatched to any gene: 2. From germline, CDR1 is MNHEY and CDR2 SVGAGI. This CDR3 is built from 15 residues. The CDR3: CASSYSRQGQETQYF. DNA of the CDR3: TGTGCCAGCAGTTACTCGAGACAGGGGCAAGAGACCCAGTACTTC.

The rearrangement links TRBV7-6 to TRBJ2-1; 7 bases are a match to TRBD1. CDR3 length: 13 amino acids. Trimming removed 2 bases from V and 6 bases from J; junction bases left unmatched: 1. Germline V lookup: CDR1 SGHVS, CDR2 FNYEAQ. CDR3 in DNA: TGTGCCAGCAGCTTATGGGACAGCAATGAGCAGTTCTTC. Translation: CASSLWDSNEQFF.

The genes are TRBV7-9 and TRBJ1-6; 9 positions agree with TRBD1. Germline lookup yields CDR1 SEHNR and CDR2 FQNEAQ (reference sequence). The ends lost 5 bases at V and 1 base at J; junction bases unmatched: 9. The CDR3 is 18 amino acids. CDR3 protein: CASSPVVTGGSYNSPLHF. The CDR3 DNA reads TGTGCCAGCAGCCCAGTTGTGACAGGGGGGTCCTATAATTCACCCCTCCACTTT.

This clone showed up just a few times. The rearrangement uses TRBV5-4 and TRBJ2-5; 8 bases fit TRBD2. The CDR3 runs to 15 residues. The germline gives CDR1 SGHNT, CDR2 YYREEE (reference sequence). The V segment lost 5 bases and the J segment 6 bases; nucleotides outside the gene matches: 12. The CDR3 reads CASRPSGGQGKTQYF. In DNA form, the CDR3 reads TGTGCCAGCAGACCAAGCGGGGGCCAAGGGAAGACCCAGTACTTC.

This chain links TRBV7-3 with TRBJ2-2; the D gene could be TRBD1 or TRBD2 (5 bases each). This CDR3 spans 15 amino acids. Germline CDR1 reads SGHTA; CDR2 reads FQGTGA. V was clipped by 5 bases and J by 4 bases, with 14 bases between them. The CDR3 spells CASSPGTTVTGELFF. CDR3 nucleotide sequence: TGTGCCAGCAGCCCCGGGACCACGGTCACCGGGGAGCTGTTTTTT.

The chain couples TRBV5-1 to TRBJ2-3, with a possible D match to TRBD1 (5 bases). Trimming stripped 0 bases from V and 4 bases from J, with 12 bases between. This CDR3 region has 15 residues. The V gene's germline CDR1 is SGHRS and CDR2 YFSETQ. DNA of the CDR3: TGCGCCAGCAGCTTGGCCAGCAGGGTTGCAGATACGCAGTATTTT. As protein: CASSLASRVADTQYF.

The chain employs TRBV28 and TRBJ1-5; 12 bases map to TRBD1. The CDR3 totals 16 residues. CDR1 is MDHEN and CDR2 is SYDVKM in the germline V gene. The junction had 6 bases not matched to a gene; V was cut back by 2 bases and J by 7 bases. CDR3 in amino acids: CASSLPGQGAGQPQHF. In DNA, the CDR3 is TGTGCCAGCAGTTTACCGGGACAGGGGGCGGGACAGCCCCAGCATTTT.

This chain links TRBV7-6 with TRBJ2-7, with D unresolved. V lost 5 bases, J lost 0 bases, and 8 bases lay in between. Germline loops: CDR1 SGHVS, CDR2 FNYEAQ. This CDR3 has 13 residues. The CDR3 sequence: CASSPFSSYEQYF. The CDR3 coding sequence is TGTGCCAGCAGCCCTTTCTCCTCCTACGAGCAGTACTTC.

The V and J genes are TRBV30 and TRBJ1-4; TRBD1 matches at 10 bases. J lost 8 bases, V lost 2 bases, and 8 bases had no gene match. Germline assignment: CDR1 GTSNPN and CDR2 SVGIG (reference sequence). The CDR3 has 15 residues. The CDR3 here is CAWSLPGQGKEKLFF. CDR3 bases: TGTGCCTGGAGTCTCCCGGGACAGGGGAAAGAAAAACTGTTTTTT.

This clone turned up a few times. The chain combines TRBV19 with TRBJ1-5, with 8 bases fitting TRBD1. In germline, CDR1 is LNHDA, CDR2 SQIVND (reference sequence). CDR3 length: 14 amino acids. The J segment lost 3 bases and the V segment lost 6 bases, leaving 4 bases of the junction unmatched. CDR3 in amino acids: CASSGTGFNQPQHF. The CDR3 region has the DNA TGTGCCAGTAGCGGGACAGGTTTCAATCAGCCCCAGCATTTT.

This clone has only a few counts. The genes are TRBV5-6 and TRBJ1-2; D not resolved. The germline V gene has CDR1 SGHDT and CDR2 YYEEEE. V lost 0 bases and J lost 8, with 8 bases in between. There are 12 residues in the CDR3. Here the CDR3 DNA reads TGTGCCAGCAGCTTGGTACGTGAGGGCTACACCTTC. Translating it yields CASSLVREGYTF.

The chain carries TRBV5-1 and TRBJ2-7; no reliable D call. The germline CDR1 and CDR2 sequences are SGHRS and YFSETQ. This CDR3 comprises 12 residues. V lost 4 bases and J lost 3, with 8 bases in between. This CDR3 reads CASSINLYEQYF. CDR3 nucleotide sequence: TGCGCCAGCAGCATAAACCTCTACGAGCAGTACTTC.

A few counts support this clone. V gene TRBV30 combines with J gene TRBJ2-5, with 9 bases aligning to TRBD1. This CDR3 is built from 15 residues. CDR1 is GTSNPN, CDR2 SVGIG, per germline (reference sequence). The junction had 9 bases not matched to a gene; V was cut back by 2 bases and J by 5 bases. The CDR3 coding sequence is TGTGCCTGGAGTCAAAGGACAGGGGTAGAGGAGACCCAGTACTTC. Its translation: CAWSQRTGVEETQYF.

This chain links TRBV5-1 with TRBJ2-1, with a tentative D call TRBD1 (5 bases). The CDR3 is 12 residues long. Between the trimmed V and J ends, which lost 8 bases and 6 bases, there was a span of 12 bases. Germline V CDR1 and CDR2: SGHRS, YFSETQ. CDR3 region: CASAREGNEQFF. CDR3 DNA: TGCGCCAGTGCCAGGGAAGGCAATGAGCAGTTCTTC.